The 23 T cell receptor beta chains in this list originate from one sample, sequenced in a study of cytomegalovirus exposure and HLA in healthy donors (dated by TCRdb to the late 2010s). Libraries were constructed by the immunoSEQ multiplex PCR assay. For the multiplex PCR, a mixture combining 60 forward primers for TCR Vbeta segments and 13 reverse primers for TCR Jbeta segments was used. The clones in this table, taken by TCRdb from immuneACCESS, are in-frame only. Not every clone is retained; where verified, under half of the shortfall comes from an unresolved V gene, and the cause of the rest is unknown. The sample table lists more than 90,000 clones, 75% of them with a count of one. The ten largest clones capture roughly a tenth of the sample. What was sequenced was PBMCs. The origin of the receptors is a man aged 45-65 years in good health and CMV-seronegative.

Only one count was recorded for this clone. The chain couples TRBV6-6 to TRBJ1-2, with D tentatively TRBD1 (5 bases). This CDR3 spans 14 amino acids. Trimming removed 0 bases at V and 5 bases at J, with 10 bases between. CDR1 is MNHNY and CDR2 is SVGAGI in the germline V gene (reference sequence). CDR3 in DNA: TGTGCCAGCAGTTACTCAGGGGCGGGGTATGGCTACACCTTC. It codes for CASSYSGAGYGYTF.

V gene TRBV5-5 combines with J gene TRBJ2-7; 11 nucleotides line up with TRBD1. CDR3 length: 14 residues. J gave up 7 bases and V 5 bases, and 8 bases lay outside the gene matches. CDR1 and CDR2 from the germline V gene are SGHKS and YYEKEE (reference sequence). CDR3 sequence: CASSTGTGGREQYF. The CDR3 DNA follows: TGTGCCAGCAGTACCGGGACAGGGGGAAGGGAGCAGTACTTC.

The chain carries TRBV29-1 and TRBJ1-2; D is ambiguous. Trimming left V 4 bases short and J 5 bases short, with 23 bases between. The CDR3 length is 16 residues. Germline V gene sequence: CDR1 SQVTM, CDR2 ANQGSEA. CDR3 DNA sequence: TGCAGCGTTGCTGGTATTGGAGGGCCGATGGGTTATGGCTACACCTTC. Translation gives CSVAGIGGPMGYGYTF.

The V call is TRBV6-1, the J call TRBJ2-3, with 8 bases aligning to TRBD1. The CDR3 consists of 14 residues. Losses at the gene ends were 8 bases for V and 4 bases for J; bases not matched to a gene: 8. Germline lookup yields CDR1 MNHNS and CDR2 SASEGT. In nucleotides, the CDR3 is TGTGCCAGCCTCCCGGGACAGGAGGCAGATACGCAGTATTTT. Translation: CASLPGQEADTQYF.

J is TRBJ2-7 and V is TRBV6-6; tentatively, D is TRBD2 (5 bases). Germline V gene sequence: CDR1 MNHNY, CDR2 SVGAGI (reference sequence). The CDR3 is 11 amino acids. V was pared by 10 bases and J by 6 bases, with 13 bases between. Here the CDR3 DNA reads TGTGCCACCCGGGGAGAGGCCGAGCAGTACTTC. Translation: CATRGEAEQYF.

The V call is TRBV18, the J call TRBJ1-2; D remains ambiguous. CDR1 KGHSH and CDR2 LQKENI come from the germline V gene. CDR3 length: 14 residues. Trimming removed 3 bases at V and 4 bases at J, with 12 bases between. Here the CDR3 DNA reads TGTGCCAGCTCACCGGCGACTCGGGGCTATGGCTACACCTTC. Translation gives CASSPATRGYGYTF.

The rearrangement joins TRBV11-2 to TRBJ2-5, with 9 positions matching TRBD1. The germline V gene encodes CDR1 SGHAT and CDR2 FQNNGV. The CDR3 length is 15 residues. The junction had 3 bases not matched to a gene; V was cut back by 1 base and J by 3 bases. Written as DNA, the CDR3 is TGTGCCAGCAGCTTAGGGGGGACAGGGAAAGAGACCCAGTACTTC. Amino acids: CASSLGGTGKETQYF.

The chain uses TRBV6-5 and TRBJ1-3; D gene ambiguous. The CDR3 runs to 11 residues. V was clipped by 4 bases and J by 8 bases, with 6 bases between them. CDR1 is MNHEY and CDR2 is SVGAGI in the germline V gene. CDR3 in amino acids: CASSSGYTIYF. The CDR3 DNA is TGTGCCAGCAGTTCGGGGTACACCATATATTTT.

This chain uses TRBV6-5 with TRBJ1-5; D not resolved. Trimming pared 5 bases from V and 9 bases from J, leaving 14 bases between. Germline V gene data show CDR1 as MNHEY and CDR2 as SVGAGI. This CDR3 is 13 amino acids long. CDR3 in DNA: TGTGCCAGCAGTCCATCTCTCCGAGGGCCCCAGCATTTT. This translates into CASSPSLRGPQHF.

The rearrangement joins TRBV19 to TRBJ1-2; TRBD1 is a possible D gene (5 bases). CDR1 is LNHDA and CDR2 is SQIVND in the germline V gene (reference sequence). The CDR3 consists of 16 residues. V was pared by 6 bases and J by 4 bases, with 21 bases between. The CDR3 region has the DNA TGTGCCAGTAGCCGTGGAATCGTCGGGGGGAGCTATGGCTACACCTTC. This codes for CASSRGIVGGSYGYTF.

V usage is TRBV10-2 and J usage is TRBJ2-2, with 7 bases aligning to TRBD1. After removal of 7 bases from V and 8 bases from J, the junction contained 13 bases not matched to a gene. Looked up from germline, CDR1 is WSHSY and CDR2 is SAAADI. The CDR3 covers 15 residues. CDR3 nucleotides: TGCGCCAGCAACGGCTGGGACAGAGCGCAGGGGGAGCTGTTTTTT. Protein: CASNGWDRAQGELFF.

This clone was seen a handful of times. The chain combines TRBV5-6 with TRBJ2-7; tentative D call: TRBD1 (5 bases). This CDR3 contains 14 residues. From germline, CDR1 is SGHDT and CDR2 YYEEEE. V lost 1 base to trimming and J lost 0 bases, with 8 bases between them. The CDR3 reads CASSLWGLSYEQYF. DNA for the CDR3: TGTGCCAGCAGCTTGTGGGGCCTCTCCTACGAGCAGTACTTC.

On this clone itself: The same CDR3 can be traced to other DNA sequences in this sample. This chain joins TRBV6-6 and TRBJ2-7; 9 nucleotides agree with TRBD1. This CDR3 is 15 amino acids long. Per the germline V gene, CDR1 is MNHNY and CDR2 is SVGAGI (reference sequence). Germline trimming cut 4 bases from V and 2 bases from J; bases unmatched to any gene: 6. In nucleotides, the CDR3 is TGTGCCAGCAGTTTCGGACAGGGGAGGACCTACGAGCAGTACTTC. Translated: CASSFGQGRTYEQYF.

This clone showed up just a few times. CDR3 nucleotides: TGTGCCAGCAGCGTAGGCCCGAGGGAGACCCAGTACTTC. This sequence encodes CASSVGPRETQYF. The chain links TRBV9 to TRBJ2-5; no clear D gene. The germline gives CDR1 SGDLS, CDR2 YYNGEE. Trimming cost V 0 bases and J 5 bases, with 8 bases left between them. The CDR3 is 13 amino acids.

This clone has only a few counts. The chain's CDR3 is CASSPGRRVYEGTTGELFF. The CDR3 DNA is TGTGCCAGCAGCCCTGGACGGCGGGTTTACGAGGGCACCACCGGGGAGCTGTTTTTT. This chain uses TRBV7-9 with TRBJ2-2; D might be TRBD2 (5 bases). This CDR3 has 19 residues. The germline gives CDR1 SEHNR, CDR2 FQNEAQ (reference sequence). V lost 5 bases to trimming and J lost 4 bases, with 26 bases between them.

This clone was counted only a few times. This chain connects TRBV7-8 to TRBJ1-3; D call uncertain. The CDR3 totals 14 residues. Germline V gene data show CDR1 as SGHVS and CDR2 as FQNEAQ. Trimming left V 5 bases short and J 0 bases short, with 8 bases between. Here the CDR3 DNA reads TGTGCCAGCAGCCTACTAGACTCTGGAAACACCATATATTTT. This sequence encodes CASSLLDSGNTIYF.

This clone occurred a few times. The chain is built from TRBV27 and TRBJ1-2; TRBD1 is a possible D gene (5 bases). Germline V CDR1 and CDR2: MNHEY, SMNVEV (reference sequence). The CDR3 covers 15 residues. Trimming shortened V by 6 bases and J by 8 bases, and 22 bases separated the two germline ends. This CDR3 reads CASRTTGTPRAGYTF. Written as DNA, the CDR3 is TGTGCCAGCAGAACCACCGGGACTCCTAGGGCAGGCTACACCTTC.

The chain combines TRBV10-3 with TRBJ1-5; D is uncertain. Trimming took 3 bases from V and 7 from J, leaving 10 bases between them. Germline CDR1 ENHRY, CDR2 SYGVKD. CDR3 size: 13 residues. The CDR3 is CAISDSGDQPQHF. CDR3 coding DNA: TGTGCCATCAGTGATTCGGGAGACCAGCCCCAGCATTTT.

V is TRBV15 and J is TRBJ1-2; D is possibly TRBD1 (5 bases). Trimming shortened V by 8 bases and J by 7 bases, and 23 bases separated the two germline ends. This CDR3 spans 15 amino acids. The germline gives CDR1 LNHNV, CDR2 YYDKDF (reference sequence). The DNA for the CDR3 is TGTGCCACCGACGGCCTTCGTGGGACTACCAGTGGCTACACCTTC. It translates to CATDGLRGTTSGYTF.

In nucleotides, the CDR3 is TGTGCCAGCAGTCCCCCCCCGGGAATCTCTGGGGCCAACGTCCTGACTTTC. This encodes CASSPPPGISGANVLTF. V is TRBV27 and J is TRBJ2-6; D is perhaps TRBD2 (5 bases). The germline V and J ends were trimmed by 5 bases and 0 bases, with 14 bases remaining between them. This CDR3 has 17 amino acids. Looked up from germline, CDR1 is MNHEY and CDR2 is SMNVEV (reference sequence).

This clone was detected a few times. This chain uses TRBV19 with TRBJ1-5, with 9 positions matching TRBD1. The germline V gene has CDR1 LNHDA and CDR2 SQIVND (reference sequence). CDR3 length: 15 amino acids. The ends lost 1 base at V and 7 bases at J; junction bases unmatched: 5. Here the CDR3 DNA reads TGTGCCAGTAGTATAGGGACAGGGGCTCGGCAGCCCCAGCATTTT. It specifies CASSIGTGARQPQHF.

J is TRBJ2-7 and V is TRBV19, with D hard to call. The V gene's germline CDR1 is LNHDA and CDR2 SQIVND (reference sequence). V lost 6 bases to trimming and J lost 3 bases, with 9 bases between them. The CDR3 loop spans 12 amino acids. The CDR3 loop is CASSVAGYEQYF. The DNA for the CDR3 is TGTGCCAGTAGCGTGGCAGGCTACGAGCAGTACTTC. The entire variable domain, with the rest obtained from reference TRBV19 and TRBJ2-7, is as follows: DGGITQSPKYLFRKEGQNVTLSCEQNLNHDAMYWYRQDPGQGLRLIYYSQIVNDFQKGDIAEGYSVSREKKESFPLTVTSAQKNPTAFYLCASSVAGYEQYFGPGTRLTVT.

The genes are TRBV7-8 and TRBJ1-1; no clear D. Germline V lookup: CDR1 SGHVS, CDR2 FQNEAQ. This CDR3 is 13 amino acids long. The V gene lost 1 base and the J gene lost 4 bases, with 7 bases spanning the gap. The CDR3 loop reads CASSLGSVTEAFF. CDR3 nucleotides: TGTGCCAGCAGCTTAGGGTCAGTCACTGAAGCTTTCTTT.